This T cell receptor (beta chain) was captured by sequencing in a study of blood T cell repertoires in COVID-19. In germline, CDR1 is MNHEY, CDR2 SMNVEV (reference sequence). The ends lost 2 bases at V and 1 base at J; junction bases unmatched: 4. The CDR3 sequence is 15 residues long. Enrollees, about 18 to 89 years old, lived in 25 or so US areas. Some clones are missing from TCRdb's copy, which holds only in-frame ones; the method was immunoSEQ multiplex PCR. In the table there are about 170,000 clones, 65% to 80% of which are singletons. Sequenced material: PBMCs or T cells enriched from blood (not recorded which). This sequence was found in a woman in her 70s in a cohort exposed to, infected with or recovered from COVID-19 (not recorded which). The chain carries TRBV27 and TRBJ1-1, with TRBD1 identical over 7 bases. CDR3 sequence (DNA): TGTGCCAGCAGTTTACAGGGGGGTTGGAACACTGAAGCTTTCTTT. This codes for CASSLQGGWNTEAFF.